A single sample is the source of the 10 T cell receptor beta chains below, sequenced in a study of T-cell reconstitution after alpha-beta-depleted transplantation in children. TCRbeta library preparation incorporated unique molecular identifiers. TCRdb called the PCR reads again in MiXCR, with one record for every CDR3 protein. The data hold roughly 500,000 distinct CDR3 sequences, with around 13% observed a single time. This specimen was PBMCs from the stem cell graft donor, taken from the stem cell graft. All receptors derive from a human donor who donated a stem cell graft to a child with combined immunodeficiency.

This chain uses TRBV19 with TRBJ2-2; maybe TRBD1 (5 bases). Germline V gene data show CDR1 as LNHDA and CDR2 as SQIVND (reference sequence). The CDR3 covers 13 residues. V was shortened by 10 bases and J by 5 bases, with 14 bases between the two germline ends. The DNA for the CDR3 is TGTGCCACGCGGACACTGGGGACCGGGGAGCTGTTTTTT. Amino acids: CATRTLGTGELFF.

The chain couples TRBV5-1 to TRBJ2-7, with 9 bases lining up with TRBD2. Germline trimming cut 4 bases from V and 6 bases from J; bases unmatched to any gene: 14. The CDR3 runs 16 residues. From germline, CDR1 is SGHRS and CDR2 YFSETQ. The DNA for the CDR3 is TGCGCCAGCAGCCCGCCGGGACTAGCAATCACTGGCGAGCAGTACTTC. Protein product: CASSPPGLAITGEQYF.

This clonotype was seen many times. V usage is TRBV29-1 and J usage is TRBJ1-1; D uncertain. This CDR3 region has 13 residues. Germline lookup yields CDR1 SQVTM and CDR2 ANQGSEA. V was shortened by 0 bases and J by 3 bases, with 8 bases between the two germline ends. This chain's CDR3 is CSVEEILDTEAFF. The CDR3 DNA follows: TGCAGCGTTGAAGAGATACTAGACACTGAAGCTTTCTTT.

The chain links TRBV7-9 to TRBJ2-7; a weak D match, TRBD1 (7 bases). Germline loops: CDR1 SEHNR, CDR2 FQNEAQ (reference sequence). The CDR3 contains 16 residues. With 4 bases removed from V and 3 bases from J, the gap between germline ends came to 19 bases. The CDR3 DNA is TGTGCCAGCAGCTCCGAACGACAGGGAGGACGCTACGAGCAGTACTTC. This gives the protein CASSSERQGGRYEQYF.

At least ten counts were recorded for this clonotype. The genes are TRBV12-3 or TRBV12-4 and TRBJ2-1; no firm D call. Trimming shortened V by 7 bases and J by 7 bases, and 5 bases separated the two germline ends. The CDR3 contains 10 residues. The CDR3 region is CASIGNEQFF. CDR3 nucleotide sequence: TGTGCCAGCATTGGGAATGAGCAGTTCTTC.

This clonotype was found many times. This chain links TRBV12-3 or TRBV12-4 with TRBJ2-1, with 7 bases matching TRBD2. The J segment lost 4 bases and the V segment lost 3 bases, leaving 15 bases of the junction unmatched. This CDR3 spans 18 amino acids. The CDR3, as DNA: TGTGCCAGCAGTTTGGGGAGAATCGCGGGGAGGGCTTACAATGAGCAGTTCTTC. As protein: CASSLGRIAGRAYNEQFF.

This clonotype was seen a handful of times. The gene calls are TRBV10-3 and TRBJ2-3; D unresolved. Deletions cut 0 bases from V and 3 bases from J, with 13 bases between. Germline-derived CDR1 and CDR2 are ENHRY and SYGVKD. The CDR3 is made up of 16 amino acids. CDR3 protein: CAISESSSRRTDTQYF. The DNA of the CDR3 is TGTGCCATCAGTGAGTCGAGTAGCCGTCGGACAGATACGCAGTATTTT.

The CDR3 protein is CASSQETTGVTGELFF. The DNA for the CDR3 is TGCGCCAGCAGCCAAGAAACGACAGGGGTAACCGGGGAGCTGTTTTTT. The chain combines TRBV4-3 with TRBJ2-2; 8 bases are shared with TRBD1. The CDR3 consists of 16 residues. Trimming took 0 bases from V and 5 from J; bases not matched to a gene: 5. Germline CDR1 reads LGHNA; CDR2 reads YSLEER.

The CDR3 sequence: CASSLGGGGAREQYF. The CDR3 coding sequence is TGTGCCAGCAGCTTAGGTGGTGGGGGGGCAAGGGAGCAGTACTTC. V gene TRBV11-2 combines with J gene TRBJ2-7, with a tentative D call TRBD2 (7 bases). The CDR3 extends over 15 amino acids. V dropped 1 base and J dropped 7 bases, with 17 bases sitting between them. Germline V lookup: CDR1 SGHAT, CDR2 FQNNGV.

J is TRBJ2-5 and V is TRBV5-1, with D unresolved. The CDR3 has 16 amino acids. Germline assignment: CDR1 SGHRS and CDR2 YFSETQ. The germline V and J ends were trimmed by 0 bases and 0 bases, with 12 bases remaining between them. The CDR3, as DNA: TGCGCCAGCAGCTTGGACGGTCGACCGTACCAAGAGACCCAGTACTTC. It is translated as CASSLDGRPYQETQYF.